Below are 16 T cell receptor beta chains sequenced from a single sample in a study of T cell repertoires in cytomegalovirus infection. Each CDR3 protein gets one entry after TCRdb re-called the reads with MiXCR. The sample carries hundreds of thousands of distinct CDR3 sequences, under 40% recorded once. Sequencing used PBMCs. The receptors were gathered from a human donor in good health (CMV status not recorded). Some clones in this sample may be carry-over from other donors' samples.

In its sample, this clonotype was seen a few times. The V and J genes are TRBV15 and TRBJ2-5; 11 bases map to TRBD2. The length of the CDR3 is 19 residues. The V segment lost 0 bases and the J segment 7 bases; nucleotides outside the gene matches: 16. Germline V gene data show CDR1 as LNHNV and CDR2 as YYDKDF (reference sequence). CDR3 nucleotide sequence: TGTGCCACCAGCAGAGATCCGGTAGCGGGGGGGTGGCCGGTTGGGACCCAGTACTTC. The encoded protein is CATSRDPVAGGWPVGTQYF.

This clonotype was seen a few times. The junction shows a germline mismatch at one end, possibly a read error. The chain combines TRBV28 with TRBJ2-6, with a tentative D call TRBD1 (6 bases). The CDR3 totals 16 residues. Germline V gene data show CDR1 as MDHEN and CDR2 as SYDVKM. Written as DNA, the CDR3 is TGTGCCAGTAGGGGCAGGGGACCTTCTGGGGCCAACGTCCTGACTTTT. Encoded protein: CASRGRGPSGANVLTF.

This clonotype has a handful of counts. The V call is TRBV6-1, the J call TRBJ1-2; possible D gene TRBD1, 6 bases. Germline CDR1 reads MNHNS; CDR2 reads SASEGT. The CDR3 loop spans 12 amino acids. The V end was cut by 4 bases, the J end by 6 bases, with 9 bases between. This CDR3 is CASSVQGHGYTF. The CDR3 DNA sequence: TGTGCCAGCAGTGTACAGGGCCATGGCTACACCTTC.

The gene calls are TRBV28 and TRBJ1-1; unclear D gene. The V end was cut by 6 bases, the J end by 0 bases, with 5 bases between. Germline CDR1 reads MDHEN; CDR2 reads SYDVKM. This CDR3 has 12 amino acids. The CDR3: CASRVMNTEAFF. CDR3 nucleotides: TGTGCCAGCAGGGTAATGAACACTGAAGCTTTCTTT.

There are many counts of this clonotype. The V call is TRBV7-9, the J call TRBJ2-7; D may be TRBD2 (6 bases). V lost 4 bases to trimming and J lost 11 bases, with 15 bases between them. CDR3 length: 12 residues. Germline V CDR1 and CDR2: SEHNR, FQNEAQ (reference sequence). The CDR3 reads CASSSSSGEEYF. For the CDR3, the DNA is TGTGCCAGCAGCTCCTCATCCGGGGAGGAGTACTTC.

The chain is built from TRBV2 and TRBJ1-1; 10 nucleotides agree with TRBD1. This CDR3 spans 14 amino acids. Germline V CDR1 and CDR2: SNHLY, FYNNEI. Trimming removed 3 bases from V and 7 bases from J; junction bases left unmatched: 5. DNA of the CDR3: TGTGCCAGCAGTGAGACGGGACAGGGGCGTGAAGCTTTCTTT. Translation: CASSETGQGREAFF.

CDR3 in amino acids: CASRDRTGGNQPQHF. The DNA of the CDR3 is TGTGCCAGCAGGGACAGGACAGGAGGAAATCAGCCCCAGCATTTT. This sequence joins TRBV6-2 or TRBV6-3 and TRBJ1-5, with 7 bases that match TRBD1. Germline CDR1 reads MNHEY; CDR2 reads SVGEGT. Trimming cost V 6 bases and J 4 bases; bases outside gene matches: 9. The CDR3 has 15 amino acids.

About this clonotype: Just one base apart from a much larger clone, this may be a read error. This rearrangement joins TRBV20-1 to TRBJ2-3, with D unclear. The CDR3 totals 12 residues. The germline CDR1 and CDR2 sequences are DFQATT and SNEGSKA (reference sequence). The CDR3 loop reads CSARQSSDAQYF. In DNA, the CDR3 is TGCAGTGCTAGACAGTCTTCAGATGCGCAGTATTTT.

This clonotype was counted only a few times. The chain recombines TRBV2 with TRBJ2-1, with D uncertain. Between the trimmed V and J ends, which lost 6 bases and 5 bases, there was a span of 20 bases. There are 16 residues in the CDR3. Germline values: CDR1 SNHLY, CDR2 FYNNEI. The CDR3 protein is CASRPSYLRSNNEQFF. For the CDR3, the DNA is TGTGCCAGCAGACCCTCCTACCTCCGAAGCAACAATGAGCAGTTCTTC.

The chain combines TRBV5-4 with TRBJ2-7; 11 bases align to TRBD2. Germline trimming cut 3 bases from V and 3 bases from J; bases unmatched to any gene: 5. The CDR3 contains 15 residues. Germline assignment: CDR1 SGHNT and CDR2 YYREEE (reference sequence). CDR3 amino acids: CASSSLLAGVYEQYF. The CDR3 DNA follows: TGTGCCAGCAGCTCTTTACTAGCGGGGGTCTACGAGCAGTACTTC.

A word on this clonotype: At one of its ends the junction is not consistent with the germline gene, which may arise from a read error. J is TRBJ2-3 and V is TRBV12-3 or TRBV12-4; no reliable D call. This CDR3 contains 12 residues. The CDR3 loop reads CSSSSPLDTQYF. Written as DNA, the CDR3 is TGTTCCAGCAGTTCCCCGTTAGATACGCAGTATTTT.

This clonotype has a handful of counts. This rearrangement joins TRBV20-1 to TRBJ2-7; D is perhaps TRBD1 or TRBD2 (5 bases each). Germline V gene lookup returns CDR1 DFQATT and CDR2 SNEGSKA (reference sequence). The V end was cut by 2 bases, the J end by 3 bases, with 17 bases between. The CDR3 covers 15 residues. This chain's CDR3 is CSARSTGPPYYEQYF. CDR3 coding DNA: TGCAGTGCTAGATCCACGGGACCCCCTTACTACGAGCAGTACTTC.

This clonotype was seen a single time. At one of its ends the junction is not consistent with the germline gene, which may arise from a read error. The chain carries TRBV5-1 and TRBJ2-1, with D perhaps matching TRBD1 (6 bases). Looked up from germline, CDR1 is SGHRS and CDR2 is YFSETQ. This CDR3 spans 17 amino acids. CDR3 in DNA: TGCGCCCGCAGTCTGGGGGCCGGGACACGTGCCTACAATGAGCAGTTCTTC. This sequence encodes CARSLGAGTRAYNEQFF. The variable domain in full, completed from reference TRBV5-1 and TRBJ2-1, reads KAGVTQTPRYLIKTRGQQVTLSCSPISGHRSVSWYQQTPGQGLQFLFEYFSETQRNKGNFPGRFSGRQFSNSRSEMNVSTLELGDSALYLCARSLGAGTRAYNEQFFGPGTRLTVL.

The chain links TRBV15 to TRBJ2-7, with 13 positions matching TRBD2. The CDR3 has 16 amino acids. Per the germline V gene, CDR1 is LNHNV and CDR2 is YYDKDF (reference sequence). The V gene end was trimmed by 3 bases and the J gene end by 4 bases; junction bases not matched to a gene: 6. The CDR3 DNA follows: TGTGCCACCAGCAGCGGACTAGCGGGAGCACCGTACGAGCAGTACTTC. It specifies CATSSGLAGAPYEQYF.

CDR3 amino acids: CASSLGRTPLQYF. The CDR3 region has the DNA TGTGCCAGCAGCTTAGGGCGGACCCCCCTTCAGTACTTC. The chain carries TRBV7-9 and TRBJ2-4; D not certain. V lost 1 base and J lost 11, with 12 bases in between. Germline lookup yields CDR1 SEHNR and CDR2 FQNEAQ (reference sequence). The length of the CDR3 is 13 residues.

CDR3 sequence (DNA): TGTGCCAGCACCGAGAGACTAGCGGGGGAGTCCTACGAGCAGTACTTC. Protein sequence: CASTERLAGESYEQYF. The chain links TRBV5-4 to TRBJ2-7, with TRBD2 identical over 12 bases. Germline CDR1 SGHNT, CDR2 YYREEE (reference sequence). V trimming: 6 bases; J trimming: 1 base; junction bases outside the gene matches: 8. This CDR3 has 16 residues.